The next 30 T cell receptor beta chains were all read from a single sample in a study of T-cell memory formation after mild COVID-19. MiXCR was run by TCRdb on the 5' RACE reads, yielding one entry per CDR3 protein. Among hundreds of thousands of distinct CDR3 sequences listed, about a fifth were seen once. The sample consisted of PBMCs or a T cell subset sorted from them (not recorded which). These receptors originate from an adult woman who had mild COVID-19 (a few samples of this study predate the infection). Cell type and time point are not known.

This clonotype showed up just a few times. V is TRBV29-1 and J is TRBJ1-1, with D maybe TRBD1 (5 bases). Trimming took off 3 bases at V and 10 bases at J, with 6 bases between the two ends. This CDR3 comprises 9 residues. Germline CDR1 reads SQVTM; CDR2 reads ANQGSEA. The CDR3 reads CSVDGGAFF. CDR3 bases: TGCAGCGTTGATGGGGGAGCTTTCTTT.

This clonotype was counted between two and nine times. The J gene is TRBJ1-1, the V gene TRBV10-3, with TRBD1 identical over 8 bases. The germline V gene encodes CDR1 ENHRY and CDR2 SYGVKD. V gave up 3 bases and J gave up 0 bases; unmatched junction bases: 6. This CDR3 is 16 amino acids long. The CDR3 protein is CAISDRTGSLNTEAFF. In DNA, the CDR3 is TGTGCCATCAGTGACCGGACAGGGAGTTTGAACACTGAAGCTTTCTTT.

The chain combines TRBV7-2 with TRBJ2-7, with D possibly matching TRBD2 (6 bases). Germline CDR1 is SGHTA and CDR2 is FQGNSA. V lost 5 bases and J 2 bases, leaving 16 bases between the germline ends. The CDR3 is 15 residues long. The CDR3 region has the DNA TGTGCCAGCAGCCCCCCTTGGGGGGAGACCTACGAGCAGTACTTC. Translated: CASSPPWGETYEQYF.

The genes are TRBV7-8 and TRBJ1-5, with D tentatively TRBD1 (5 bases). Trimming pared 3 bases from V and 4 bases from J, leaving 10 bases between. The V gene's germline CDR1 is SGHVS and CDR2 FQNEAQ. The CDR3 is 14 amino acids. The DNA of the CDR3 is TGTGCCAGCAGCTTCTATGCAGGGAATCAGCCCCAGCATTTT. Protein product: CASSFYAGNQPQHF.

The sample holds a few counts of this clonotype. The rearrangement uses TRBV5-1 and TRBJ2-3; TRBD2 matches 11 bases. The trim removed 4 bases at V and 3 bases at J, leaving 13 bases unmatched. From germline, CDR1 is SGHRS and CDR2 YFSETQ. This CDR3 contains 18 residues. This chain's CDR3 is CASSDLSGGASLTDTQYF. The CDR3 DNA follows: TGCGCCAGCAGCGATCTTAGCGGGGGGGCCAGTTTAACAGATACGCAGTATTTT.

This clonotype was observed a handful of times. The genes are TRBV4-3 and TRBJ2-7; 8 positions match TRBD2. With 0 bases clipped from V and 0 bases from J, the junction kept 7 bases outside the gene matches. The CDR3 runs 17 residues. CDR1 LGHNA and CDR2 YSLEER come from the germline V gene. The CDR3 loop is CASSQDPVAGGSYEQYF. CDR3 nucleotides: TGCGCCAGCAGCCAAGATCCTGTGGCGGGAGGCTCCTACGAGCAGTACTTC.

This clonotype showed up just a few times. The CDR3 DNA is TGTGCCAGCAGCGCCAGGGACAGATACACGCAAGAGACCCAGTACTTC. Amino acids: CASSARDRYTQETQYF. The chain carries TRBV7-2 and TRBJ2-5, with 7 bases matching TRBD1. Per germline, CDR1 SGHTA and CDR2 FQGNSA. Losses at the gene ends were 5 bases for V and 2 bases for J; bases not matched to a gene: 11. This CDR3 has 16 residues.

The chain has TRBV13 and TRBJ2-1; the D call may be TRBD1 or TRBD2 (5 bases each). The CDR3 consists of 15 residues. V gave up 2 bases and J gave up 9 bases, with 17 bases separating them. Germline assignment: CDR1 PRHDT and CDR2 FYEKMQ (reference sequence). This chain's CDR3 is CASSLYRGRDGEQFF. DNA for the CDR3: TGTGCCAGCAGCTTATATCGTGGCAGGGACGGTGAGCAGTTCTTC. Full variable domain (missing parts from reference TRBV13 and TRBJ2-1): AAGVIQSPRHLIKEKRETATLKCYPIPRHDTVYWYQQGPGQDPQFLISFYEKMQSDKGSIPDRFSAQQFSDYHSELNMSSLELGDSALYFCASSLYRGRDGEQFFGPGTRLTVL.

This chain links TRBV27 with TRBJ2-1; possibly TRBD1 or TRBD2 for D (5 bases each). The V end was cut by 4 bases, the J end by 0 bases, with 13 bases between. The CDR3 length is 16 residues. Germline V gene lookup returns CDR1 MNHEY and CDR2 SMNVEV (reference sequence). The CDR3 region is CASSSRDQISYNEQFF. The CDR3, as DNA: TGTGCCAGCAGTTCCCGGGACCAGATCTCCTACAATGAGCAGTTCTTC.

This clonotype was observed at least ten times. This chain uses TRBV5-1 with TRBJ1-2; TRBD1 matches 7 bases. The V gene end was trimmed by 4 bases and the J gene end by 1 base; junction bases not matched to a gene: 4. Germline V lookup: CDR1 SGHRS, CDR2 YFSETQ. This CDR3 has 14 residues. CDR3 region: CASSPGQVNYGYTF. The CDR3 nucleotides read TGCGCCAGCAGCCCAGGACAGGTTAACTATGGCTACACCTTC.

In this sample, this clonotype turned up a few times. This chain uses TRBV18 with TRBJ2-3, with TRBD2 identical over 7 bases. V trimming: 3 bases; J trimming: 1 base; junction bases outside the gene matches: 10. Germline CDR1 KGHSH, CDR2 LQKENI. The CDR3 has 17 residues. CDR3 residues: CASSPLKASGGTDTQYF. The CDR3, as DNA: TGTGCCAGCTCACCGCTAAAGGCGAGCGGGGGCACAGATACGCAGTATTTT. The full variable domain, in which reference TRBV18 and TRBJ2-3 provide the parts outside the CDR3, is NAGVMQNPRHLVRRRGQEARLRCSPMKGHSHVYWYRQLPEEGLKFMVYLQKENIIDESGMPKERFSAEFPKEGPSILRIQQVVRGDSAAYFCASSPLKASGGTDTQYFGPGTRLTVL.

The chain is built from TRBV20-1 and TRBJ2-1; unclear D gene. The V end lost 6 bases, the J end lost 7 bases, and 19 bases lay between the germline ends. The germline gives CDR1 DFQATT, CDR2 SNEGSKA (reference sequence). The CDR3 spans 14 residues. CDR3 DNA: TGCAGTGCCATCATTCTCGCCCTGGGGAATGAGCAGTTCTTC. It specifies CSAIILALGNEQFF.

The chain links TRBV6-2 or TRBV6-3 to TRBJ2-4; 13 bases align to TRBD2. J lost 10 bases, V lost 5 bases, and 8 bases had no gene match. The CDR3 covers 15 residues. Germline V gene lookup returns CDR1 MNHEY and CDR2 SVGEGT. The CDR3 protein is CASSDGLAGVYIQYF. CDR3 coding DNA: TGTGCCAGCAGTGACGGACTAGCGGGAGTGTATATTCAGTACTTC.

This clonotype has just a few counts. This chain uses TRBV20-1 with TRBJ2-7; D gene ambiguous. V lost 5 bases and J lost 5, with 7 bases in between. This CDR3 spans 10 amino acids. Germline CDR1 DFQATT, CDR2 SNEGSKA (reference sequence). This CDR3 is CSAEYNEQYF. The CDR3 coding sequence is TGCAGTGCTGAATATAACGAGCAGTACTTC.

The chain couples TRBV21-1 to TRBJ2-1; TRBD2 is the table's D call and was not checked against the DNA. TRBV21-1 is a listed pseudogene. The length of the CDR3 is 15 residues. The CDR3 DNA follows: TGTGCCAGCAGCTTGATCGGCGGGAGCATCGATGAGCAGTTCTTC. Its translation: CASSLIGGSIDEQFF.

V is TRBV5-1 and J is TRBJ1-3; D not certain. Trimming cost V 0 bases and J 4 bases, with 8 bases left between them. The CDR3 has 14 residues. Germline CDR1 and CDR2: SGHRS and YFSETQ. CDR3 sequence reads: CASSLGVPGNTIYF. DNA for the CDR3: TGCGCCAGCAGCTTGGGCGTCCCGGGAAACACCATATATTTT.

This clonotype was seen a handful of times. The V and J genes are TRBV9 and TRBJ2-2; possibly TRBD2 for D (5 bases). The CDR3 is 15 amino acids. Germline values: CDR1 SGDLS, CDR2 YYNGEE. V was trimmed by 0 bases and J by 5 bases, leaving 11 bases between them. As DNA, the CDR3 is TGTGCCAGCAGCGTAGGAGGGATCGGGACCGGGGAGCTGTTTTTT. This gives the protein CASSVGGIGTGELFF.

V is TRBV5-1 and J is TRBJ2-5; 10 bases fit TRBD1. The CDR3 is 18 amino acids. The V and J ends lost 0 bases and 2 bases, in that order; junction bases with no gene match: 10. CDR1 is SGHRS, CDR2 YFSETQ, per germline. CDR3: CASSLAGQGVSHQETQYF. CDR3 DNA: TGCGCCAGCAGCTTGGCCGGACAGGGGGTTTCCCATCAAGAGACCCAGTACTTC.

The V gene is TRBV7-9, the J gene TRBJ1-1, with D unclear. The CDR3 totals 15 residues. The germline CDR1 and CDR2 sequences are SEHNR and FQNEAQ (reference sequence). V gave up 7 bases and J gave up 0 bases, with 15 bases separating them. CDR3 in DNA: TGTGCCAGCACCTCCCACCGGGCAGTGAACACTGAAGCTTTCTTT. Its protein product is CASTSHRAVNTEAFF. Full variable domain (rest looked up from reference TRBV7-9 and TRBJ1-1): DTGVSQNPRHKITKRGQNVTFRCDPISEHNRLYWYRQTLGQGPEFLTYFQNEAQLEKSRLLSDRFSAERPKGSFSTLEIQRTEQGDSAMYLCASTSHRAVNTEAFFGQGTRLTVV.

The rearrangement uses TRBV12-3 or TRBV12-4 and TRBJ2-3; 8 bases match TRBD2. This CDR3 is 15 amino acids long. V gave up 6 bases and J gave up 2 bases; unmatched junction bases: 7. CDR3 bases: TGTGCCAGCAGCCCTTTACTAGCGGACACAGATACGCAGTATTTT. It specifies CASSPLLADTDTQYF.

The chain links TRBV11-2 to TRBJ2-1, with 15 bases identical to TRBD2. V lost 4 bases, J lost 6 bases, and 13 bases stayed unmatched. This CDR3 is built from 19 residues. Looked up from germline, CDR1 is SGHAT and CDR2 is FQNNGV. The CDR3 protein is CASSYPGLAGGRFLNEQFF. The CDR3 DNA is TGTGCCAGCAGCTACCCGGGACTAGCGGGAGGTCGGTTCCTCAATGAGCAGTTCTTC.

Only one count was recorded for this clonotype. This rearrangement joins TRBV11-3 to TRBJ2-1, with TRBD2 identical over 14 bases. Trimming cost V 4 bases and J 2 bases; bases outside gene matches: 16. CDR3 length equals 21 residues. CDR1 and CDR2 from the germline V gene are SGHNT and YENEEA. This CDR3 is CASSSLGLAGATGTPYNEQFF. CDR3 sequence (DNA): TGTGCCAGCAGCTCCCTGGGACTAGCGGGGGCCACCGGAACCCCCTACAATGAGCAGTTCTTC.

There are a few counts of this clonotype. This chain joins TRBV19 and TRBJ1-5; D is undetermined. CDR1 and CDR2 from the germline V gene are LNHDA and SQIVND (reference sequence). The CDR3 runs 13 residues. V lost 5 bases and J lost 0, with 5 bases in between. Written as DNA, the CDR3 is TGTGCCAGTAGTGATCTTAGCAATCAGCCCCAGCATTTT. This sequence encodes CASSDLSNQPQHF.

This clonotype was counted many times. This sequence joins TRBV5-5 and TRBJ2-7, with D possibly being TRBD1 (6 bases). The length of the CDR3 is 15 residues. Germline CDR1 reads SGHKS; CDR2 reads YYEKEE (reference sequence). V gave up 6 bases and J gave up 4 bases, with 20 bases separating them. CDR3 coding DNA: TGTGCCAGCACCCGACAGGCCTCCAGAGTTTACGAGCAGTACTTC. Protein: CASTRQASRVYEQYF. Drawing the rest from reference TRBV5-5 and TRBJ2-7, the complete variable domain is DAGVTQSPTHLIKTRGQQVTLRCSPISGHKSVSWYQQVLGQGPQFIFQYYEKEERGRGNFPDRFSARQFPNYSSELNVNALLLGDSALYLCASTRQASRVYEQYFGPGTRLTVT.

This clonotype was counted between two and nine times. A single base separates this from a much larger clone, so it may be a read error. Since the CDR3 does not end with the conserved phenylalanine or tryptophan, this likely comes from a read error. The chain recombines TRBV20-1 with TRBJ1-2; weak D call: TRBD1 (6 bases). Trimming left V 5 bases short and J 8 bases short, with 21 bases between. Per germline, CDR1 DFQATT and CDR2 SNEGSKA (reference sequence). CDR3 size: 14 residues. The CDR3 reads CSAAPTYGGLGYTL. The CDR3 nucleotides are TGCAGTGCTGCCCCCACCTATGGGGGCTTGGGCTACACCTTA.

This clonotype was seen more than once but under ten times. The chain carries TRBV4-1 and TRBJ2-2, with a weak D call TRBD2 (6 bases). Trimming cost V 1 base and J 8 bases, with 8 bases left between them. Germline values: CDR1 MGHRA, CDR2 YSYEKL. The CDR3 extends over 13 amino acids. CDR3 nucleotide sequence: TGCGCCAGCAGCCAAGTTGGGGGGGGGGAGCTGTTTTTT. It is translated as CASSQVGGGELFF.

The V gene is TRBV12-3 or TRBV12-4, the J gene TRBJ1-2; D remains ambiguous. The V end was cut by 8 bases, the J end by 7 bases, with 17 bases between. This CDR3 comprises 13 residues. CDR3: CASSAGWSGGYTF. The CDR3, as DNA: TGTGCCAGCTCGGCAGGCTGGAGCGGTGGCTACACCTTC.

For the CDR3, the DNA is TGTGCCACCAGTGATCCCACAGGGGGCTGGGCAGATACGCAGTATTTT. Translated, it gives CATSDPTGGWADTQYF. This chain uses TRBV24-1 with TRBJ2-3; 9 bases map to TRBD1. From germline, CDR1 is KGHDR and CDR2 SFDVKD. CDR3 size: 16 residues. The V gene end was trimmed by 3 bases and the J gene end by 4 bases; junction bases not matched to a gene: 7.

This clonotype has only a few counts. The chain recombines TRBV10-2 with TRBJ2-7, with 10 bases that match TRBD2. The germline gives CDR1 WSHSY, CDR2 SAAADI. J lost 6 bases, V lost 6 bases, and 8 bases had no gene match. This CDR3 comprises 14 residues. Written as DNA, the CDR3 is TGCGCCAGCAGCTTCGGGGTAGCGGGGGGCGAGCAGTACTTC. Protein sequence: CASSFGVAGGEQYF.

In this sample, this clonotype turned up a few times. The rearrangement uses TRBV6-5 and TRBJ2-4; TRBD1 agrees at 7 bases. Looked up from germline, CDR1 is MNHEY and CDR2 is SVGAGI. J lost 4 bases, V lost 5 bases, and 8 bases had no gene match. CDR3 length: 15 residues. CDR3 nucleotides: TGTGCCAGCAGTCGTATGGGACAGTCAAAAAACATTCAGTACTTC. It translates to CASSRMGQSKNIQYF.